The 13 T cell receptor beta chains in this list originate from one sample, sequenced in a study of blood T cell repertoires in COVID-19 (dated by TCRdb to 2019 to 2021). Library method: the immunoSEQ multiplex PCR assay. TCRdb mirrors the immuneACCESS table, restricted to in-frame sequences. Some clones are absent from its copies; in checked studies, under half trace to an unresolved V gene, and the reason for the others is unknown. Across this sample there are about 52,000 clones, with roughly 86% seen only once. 9% of the sample is in the top ten clones. Sequencing input: peripheral blood. These receptors were obtained from an elderly man with active or convalescent COVID-19.

The chain couples TRBV30 to TRBJ2-5, with 10 bases lining up with TRBD2. Trimming took 5 bases from V and 1 from J; bases not matched to a gene: 1. Germline V gene lookup returns CDR1 GTSNPN and CDR2 SVGIG (reference sequence). The CDR3 sequence is 13 residues long. The CDR3 coding sequence is TGTGCCTGGGGACTAGCGGTCCAAGAGACCCAGTACTTC. Translated, it gives CAWGLAVQETQYF.

The chain combines TRBV12-3 or TRBV12-4 with TRBJ1-3; no clear D. Trimming removed 1 base at V and 3 bases at J, with 4 bases between. The CDR3 sequence is 13 residues long. CDR3 sequence (DNA): TGTGCCAGCAGTTTAGTCGGTGGAAACACCATATATTTT. Residues: CASSLVGGNTIYF.

V usage is TRBV19 and J usage is TRBJ1-2; 7 nucleotides agree with TRBD1. The germline CDR1 and CDR2 sequences are LNHDA and SQIVND (reference sequence). The V gene end was trimmed by 6 bases and the J gene end by 4 bases; junction bases not matched to a gene: 5. This CDR3 comprises 13 residues. CDR3 protein: CASSRGQFYGYTF. CDR3 in DNA: TGTGCCAGTAGCCGGGGACAGTTCTATGGCTACACCTTC.

The chain uses TRBV12-3 or TRBV12-4 and TRBJ1-5; unclear D gene. This CDR3 is built from 12 residues. The V gene lost 7 bases and the J gene lost 2 bases, with 6 bases spanning the gap. Written as DNA, the CDR3 is TGTGCCAGCAAACGCGGCAATCAGCCCCAGCATTTT. Translation: CASKRGNQPQHF.

The chain combines TRBV18 with TRBJ2-7, with D perhaps matching TRBD1 (5 bases). The germline CDR1 and CDR2 sequences are KGHSH and LQKENI. V lost 3 bases and J lost 0, with 9 bases in between. The CDR3 length is 14 residues. CDR3 in amino acids: CASSPAGHSYEQYF. The DNA of the CDR3 is TGTGCCAGCTCACCGGCAGGGCACTCCTACGAGCAGTACTTC. The entire variable domain, with the rest obtained from reference TRBV18 and TRBJ2-7, is as follows: NAGVMQNPRHLVRRRGQEARLRCSPMKGHSHVYWYRQLPEEGLKFMVYLQKENIIDESGMPKERFSAEFPKEGPSILRIQQVVRGDSAAYFCASSPAGHSYEQYFGPGTRLTVT.

This sequence joins TRBV7-7 and TRBJ2-2; 8 bases line up with TRBD1. The junction had 11 bases not matched to a gene; V was cut back by 4 bases and J by 1 base. The V gene's germline CDR1 is SSHAT and CDR2 FNYEAQ (reference sequence). The length of the CDR3 is 18 residues. The CDR3 DNA sequence: TGTGCCAGCAGCTCACCCCCGGGGACAGGAGTGAACACCGGGGAGCTGTTTTTT. Its translation is CASSSPPGTGVNTGELFF. Together with reference TRBV7-7 and TRBJ2-2, the CDR3 gives the full variable domain: GAGVSQSPRYKVTKRGQDVTLRCDPISSHATLYWYQQALGQGPEFLTYFNYEAQPDKSGLPSDRFSAERPEGSISTLTIQRTEQRDSAMYRCASSSPPGTGVNTGELFFGEGSRLTVL.

The V gene is TRBV30, the J gene TRBJ1-3; TRBD1 is a possible D gene (5 bases). CDR3 length: 12 residues. CDR1 and CDR2 from the germline V gene are GTSNPN and SVGIG (reference sequence). Between the trimmed V and J ends, which lost 6 bases and 7 bases, there was a span of 13 bases. The CDR3 loop is CACRGVGNTIYF. CDR3 bases: TGTGCCTGCCGGGGGGTCGGGAACACCATATATTTT.

This clone was seen once. This chain links TRBV7-9 with TRBJ2-7; a weak D match, TRBD2 (6 bases). The CDR3 covers 18 residues. The germline V gene has CDR1 SEHNR and CDR2 FQNEAQ (reference sequence). Trimming took off 5 bases at V and 0 bases at J, with 23 bases between the two ends. CDR3 region: CASSPSWGGQGRSYEQYF. In DNA form, the CDR3 reads TGTGCCAGCAGCCCCTCCTGGGGAGGTCAGGGTCGCTCCTACGAGCAGTACTTC.

The rearrangement uses TRBV10-3 and TRBJ1-2; TRBD1 matches at 8 bases. CDR1 is ENHRY and CDR2 is SYGVKD in the germline V gene. CDR3 length: 15 residues. J gave up 5 bases and V 4 bases, and 9 bases lay outside the gene matches. The CDR3 DNA follows: TGTGCCATCAGTGCCGGGACAGGAAGTCCATATGGCTACACCTTC. It yields the protein CAISAGTGSPYGYTF.

V and J are TRBV28 and TRBJ2-2, with 9 bases identical to TRBD1. The germline gives CDR1 MDHEN, CDR2 SYDVKM. Losses at the gene ends were 5 bases for V and 3 bases for J; bases not matched to a gene: 4. The CDR3 has 15 residues. The CDR3 DNA is TGTGCCAGCAGTACCGGGACAGGGTACACCGGGGAGCTGTTTTTT. Translation gives CASSTGTGYTGELFF.

The table lists this clone with a count of one. This chain uses TRBV7-2 with TRBJ2-3, with D possibly being TRBD1 (6 bases). This CDR3 has 14 amino acids. Per germline, CDR1 SGHTA and CDR2 FQGNSA. Deletions cut 4 bases from V and 5 bases from J, with 13 bases between. CDR3 in DNA: TGTGCCAGCAGCTCGCGGACAGCGGAAGATACGCAGTATTTT. It yields the protein CASSSRTAEDTQYF.

The chain employs TRBV28 and TRBJ1-4, with D possibly TRBD1 on 5 matching bases. The CDR3 is made up of 13 amino acids. The germline gives CDR1 MDHEN, CDR2 SYDVKM. The ends were cut back, 6 bases at V and 4 bases at J, with 9 bases in the middle. This CDR3 is CASRDSLNEKLFF. The CDR3 DNA is TGTGCCAGCAGAGACAGCCTTAATGAAAAACTGTTTTTT.

The chain uses TRBV10-1 and TRBJ2-2; maybe TRBD1 (6 bases). V was trimmed by 3 bases and J by 5 bases, leaving 10 bases between them. The CDR3 consists of 14 residues. The germline gives CDR1 WNHNN, CDR2 SYGVQD (reference sequence). CDR3 protein: CASSENTGTGELFF. DNA of the CDR3: TGCGCCAGCAGTGAAAACACAGGGACCGGGGAGCTGTTTTTT.